This T cell receptor beta chain is from a study of blood T cell repertoires in COVID-19. V lost 2 bases to trimming and J lost 3 bases; unmatched junction nucleotides: 1. CDR3 length equals 14 residues. Germline lookup yields CDR1 LNHNV and CDR2 YYDKDF (reference sequence). Using immunoSEQ multiplex PCR, the repertoire was profiled, and TCRdb retains in-frame clones only, with some absent. The sample has 73,000 or so clones; approximately 84% are singletons. J is TRBJ2-7 and V is TRBV15; 10 nucleotides line up with TRBD1. This receptor was obtained from an older woman with acute or convalescent COVID-19. Sample: peripheral blood. The CDR3 spells CATSRRTGGYEQYF. Written as DNA, the CDR3 is TGTGCCACCAGCAGACGGACAGGGGGCTACGAGCAGTACTTC.